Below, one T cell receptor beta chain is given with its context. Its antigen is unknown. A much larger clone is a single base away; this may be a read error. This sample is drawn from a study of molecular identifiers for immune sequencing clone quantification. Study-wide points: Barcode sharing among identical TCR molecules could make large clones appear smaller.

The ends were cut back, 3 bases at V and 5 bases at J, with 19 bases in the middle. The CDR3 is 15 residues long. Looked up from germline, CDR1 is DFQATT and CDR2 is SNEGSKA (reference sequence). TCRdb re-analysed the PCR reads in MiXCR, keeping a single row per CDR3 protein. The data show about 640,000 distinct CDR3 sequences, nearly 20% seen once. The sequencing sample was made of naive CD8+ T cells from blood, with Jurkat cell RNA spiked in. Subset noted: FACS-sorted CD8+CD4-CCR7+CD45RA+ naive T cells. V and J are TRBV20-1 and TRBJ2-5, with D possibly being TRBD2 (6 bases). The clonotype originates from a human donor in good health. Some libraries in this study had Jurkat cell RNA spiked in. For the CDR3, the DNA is TGCAGTGCTAGGGGCCTAGTGGAGGGGTACGAGACCCAGTACTTC. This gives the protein CSARGLVEGYETQYF.